This T cell receptor (beta chain) was documented in a study of identical twins. TCRdb re-analysed the 5' RACE reads in MiXCR, keeping a single row per CDR3 protein. The data show approximately 190,000 distinct CDR3 sequences, less than 20% seen once. This clonotype was seen more than once but under ten times. The sample was also linked to a second study, of T cells expressing NK-cell markers. In that study: The study did not resolve the HCMV specificity of expanded NKG2C+ T cell clones.

The source of this sequence is a woman younger than 35 in good health. The sample taken for sequencing was CD8+ T cells sorted from blood.

The CDR3 here is CASGLVVGEAEKLFF. Here the CDR3 DNA reads TGTGCTAGTGGTTTGGTAGTGGGGGAGGCTGAAAAACTGTTTTTT. The chain joins TRBV12-5 to TRBJ1-4; possible D gene TRBD1, 5 bases. This CDR3 region has 15 residues. Germline assignment: CDR1 LGHNT and CDR2 FRNRAP. Trimming shortened V by 0 bases and J by 7 bases, and 12 bases separated the two germline ends.